The rows below give T cell receptor beta chains drawn from one sample of a study of blood T cell repertoires in COVID-19. Libraries were prepared by immunoSEQ multiplex PCR; TCRdb keeps only in-frame clonotypes and omits some of them. The sample lists approximately 70,000 clones; around 86% were seen once. The sequenced sample consisted of peripheral blood. Source of these receptors: a man over 45 with active COVID-19. Each CDR3 is given with its conserved first and last residue. D genes are given only for firm matches. Not all rows give a size; the values are once, few, many and, for expanded clones, a class.

d_gene: TRBD1; abundance: .; v_gene: TRBV10-3; j_gene: TRBJ1-1; CDR3nt: TGTGCCATCAGTGAGTCGGGACAGCGGAACACTGAAGCTTTCTTT; CDR3aa: CAISESGQRNTEAFF
d_gene: TRBD1; abundance: .; v_gene: TRBV7-8; j_gene: TRBJ1-1; CDR3nt: TGTGCCAGCAGCTTAAGGGACAGGGGGGGATTGAACACTGAAGCTTTCTTT; CDR3aa: CASSLRDRGGLNTEAFF
d_gene: .; abundance: .; v_gene: TRBV6-6; j_gene: TRBJ2-1; CDR3nt: TGTGCCAGCGCCCACGGCTCCTACAATGAGCAGTTCTTC; CDR3aa: CASAHGSYNEQFF
d_gene: .; abundance: .; v_gene: TRBV7-2; j_gene: TRBJ2-2; CDR3nt: TGTGCCAGCAGCCAAAGTGGCAACACCGGGGAGCTGTTTTTT; CDR3aa: CASSQSGNTGELFF
d_gene: .; abundance: .; v_gene: TRBV5-1; j_gene: TRBJ2-7; CDR3nt: TGCGCCAGCAGCTTGGTAACAGTCTACGAGCAGTACTTC; CDR3aa: CASSLVTVYEQYF
d_gene: .; abundance: .; v_gene: TRBV19; j_gene: TRBJ1-1; CDR3nt: TGTGCCAGTAGTGCCCGGGACAACTCGAACACTGAAGCTTTCTTT; CDR3aa: CASSARDNSNTEAFF
d_gene: .; abundance: few; v_gene: TRBV7-8; j_gene: TRBJ2-7; CDR3nt: TGTGCCAGCAGCCCATACCGGGTGCCAGGGGCCTACGAGCAGTACTTC; CDR3aa: CASSPYRVPGAYEQYF
d_gene: TRBD2; abundance: once; v_gene: TRBV5-1; j_gene: TRBJ2-6; CDR3nt: TGCGCCAGCAAACGGCTAGCGGGGGTCGCCTCTGGGGCCAACGTCCTGACTTTC; CDR3aa: CASKRLAGVASGANVLTF
d_gene: TRBD2; abundance: .; v_gene: TRBV27; j_gene: TRBJ2-1; CDR3nt: TGTGCCAGCAGTTTAGGGCTAGCGGGCGTTGAGCAGTTCTTC; CDR3aa: CASSLGLAGVEQFF
d_gene: TRBD2; abundance: .; v_gene: TRBV27; j_gene: TRBJ2-1; CDR3nt: TGTGCCAGCAGGACCTCTAGCGGGGGGCACTTCTACAATGAGCAGTTCTTC; CDR3aa: CASRTSSGGHFYNEQFF
d_gene: TRBD1; abundance: .; v_gene: TRBV2; j_gene: TRBJ1-4; CDR3nt: TGTGCCAGCAGGGACAGGGGTAATGAAAAACTGTTTTTT; CDR3aa: CASRDRGNEKLFF
d_gene: TRBD2; abundance: .; v_gene: TRBV6-5; j_gene: TRBJ2-7; CDR3nt: TGTGCCAGCAGGAGGCGGACTAGCGGGATCGACGAGCAGTACTTC; CDR3aa: CASRRRTSGIDEQYF
d_gene: TRBD2; abundance: .; v_gene: TRBV5-1; j_gene: TRBJ2-7; CDR3nt: TGCGCCAGCAGCCTCGGGACTAGCGGTTACGAGCAGTACTTC; CDR3aa: CASSLGTSGYEQYF
d_gene: .; abundance: .; v_gene: TRBV18; j_gene: TRBJ2-6; CDR3nt: TGTGCCAGCTCACTCCGGGGCTCTGGGGCCAACGTCCTGACTTTC; CDR3aa: CASSLRGSGANVLTF
d_gene: TRBD1; abundance: .; v_gene: TRBV6-1; j_gene: TRBJ2-3; CDR3nt: TGTGCCAGCAGTGGTTCCGGGACAGGGGTAACAGATACGCAGTATTTT; CDR3aa: CASSGSGTGVTDTQYF
d_gene: .; abundance: few; v_gene: TRBV6-5; j_gene: TRBJ2-7; CDR3nt: TGTGCCAGCAGTTACTCCTCGGCTGAAGGGGTCGAGCAGTACTTC; CDR3aa: CASSYSSAEGVEQYF
d_gene: TRBD2; abundance: .; v_gene: TRBV7-8; j_gene: TRBJ2-1; CDR3nt: TGTGCCAGCAGCTTAGACGAGCAAGGACTAGCGGGGGGACTGTTCTTC; CDR3aa: CASSLDEQGLAGGLFF
d_gene: .; abundance: .; v_gene: TRBV6-6; j_gene: TRBJ2-1; CDR3nt: TGTGCCAGCAGTTACCTAGGGGCATTCCCCGACAATGAGCAGTTCTTC; CDR3aa: CASSYLGAFPDNEQFF
d_gene: .; abundance: once; v_gene: TRBV9; j_gene: TRBJ2-7; CDR3nt: TGTGCCAGCAGCGTAGGGAGCGACTACGAGCAGTACTTC; CDR3aa: CASSVGSDYEQYF
d_gene: TRBD2; abundance: once; v_gene: TRBV7-9; j_gene: TRBJ2-5; CDR3nt: TGTGCCAGCAGCCTTGAGGGAGGGGAGACCCAGTACTTC; CDR3aa: CASSLEGGETQYF
d_gene: .; abundance: .; v_gene: TRBV19; j_gene: TRBJ1-5; CDR3nt: TGTGCCAGTACGGTTAGAGATAGCAATCAGCCCCAGCATTTT; CDR3aa: CASTVRDSNQPQHF
d_gene: .; abundance: .; v_gene: TRBV24-1; j_gene: TRBJ2-5; CDR3nt: TGTGCCACCTCATCCCGGGTCCAAGAGACCCAGTACTTC; CDR3aa: CATSSRVQETQYF
d_gene: TRBD2; abundance: .; v_gene: TRBV3-1/TRBV3-2; j_gene: TRBJ2-3; CDR3nt: TGTGCCAGCAGCGCACGGGGGGGCACAGATACGCAGTATTTT; CDR3aa: CASSARGGTDTQYF
d_gene: .; abundance: .; v_gene: TRBV7-2; j_gene: TRBJ2-2; CDR3nt: TGTGCCAGCAGCGTTACGACAGGAGCGAACACCGGGGAGCTGTTTTTT; CDR3aa: CASSVTTGANTGELFF
d_gene: TRBD1; abundance: .; v_gene: TRBV5-5; j_gene: TRBJ2-6; CDR3nt: TGTGCCAGCAGCTTCGGGACAGGGGGCACTGGGGCCAACGTCCTGACTTTC; CDR3aa: CASSFGTGGTGANVLTF
d_gene: .; abundance: few; v_gene: TRBV11-1; j_gene: TRBJ1-2; CDR3nt: TGTGCCAGCAGCTATAACCCCGAAGGGGGATATGGCTACACCTTC; CDR3aa: CASSYNPEGGYGYTF
d_gene: TRBD1; abundance: once; v_gene: TRBV28; j_gene: TRBJ1-2; CDR3nt: TGTGCCAGCAGATCCACAGGGGTGGGCTATGGCTACACCTTC; CDR3aa: CASRSTGVGYGYTF
d_gene: .; abundance: .; v_gene: TRBV30; j_gene: TRBJ1-2; CDR3nt: TGTGCCTGGAGTGTTCAGGGTGACTATGGCTACACCTTC; CDR3aa: CAWSVQGDYGYTF
d_gene: .; abundance: .; v_gene: TRBV5-5; j_gene: TRBJ1-2; CDR3nt: TGTGCCAGCAGGTCAACAGGGCCCTATGGCTACACCTTC; CDR3aa: CASRSTGPYGYTF
d_gene: .; abundance: .; v_gene: TRBV11-2; j_gene: TRBJ2-7; CDR3nt: TGTGCCAGCAGCTCCACCTCACCTATTAAGCAGTACTTC; CDR3aa: CASSSTSPIKQYF
d_gene: .; abundance: .; v_gene: TRBV27; j_gene: TRBJ2-3; CDR3nt: TGTGCCAGCAGTTTGTCTAGGAGCACAGATACGCAGTATTTT; CDR3aa: CASSLSRSTDTQYF
d_gene: .; abundance: .; v_gene: TRBV12-3/TRBV12-4; j_gene: TRBJ1-1; CDR3nt: TGTGCCAGCAGTTTCAACAGGGACACTGAAGCTTTCTTT; CDR3aa: CASSFNRDTEAFF
d_gene: TRBD1; abundance: .; v_gene: TRBV28; j_gene: TRBJ1-2; CDR3nt: TGTGCCAGCACGCGGGCAGGGGGCGACTATGGCTACACCTTC; CDR3aa: CASTRAGGDYGYTF
d_gene: TRBD1; abundance: .; v_gene: TRBV28; j_gene: TRBJ1-6; CDR3nt: TGTGCCAGCAGTTTCGGGGACAGCAATTCACCCCTCCACTTT; CDR3aa: CASSFGDSNSPLHF
d_gene: .; abundance: .; v_gene: TRBV11-2; j_gene: TRBJ2-7; CDR3nt: TGTGCCAGCAGCTTAGAAGGGGCCTACGAGCAGTACTTC; CDR3aa: CASSLEGAYEQYF
d_gene: TRBD2; abundance: .; v_gene: TRBV12-5; j_gene: TRBJ2-3; CDR3nt: TGTGCTAGTGGTTTGGGCGGGAGGGCCAGGGATACGCAGTATTTT; CDR3aa: CASGLGGRARDTQYF
d_gene: TRBD2; abundance: .; v_gene: TRBV28; j_gene: TRBJ2-3; CDR3nt: TGTGCCAGCAAACTCTCACTAGCGGGAGGATCAGATACGCAGTATTTT; CDR3aa: CASKLSLAGGSDTQYF
d_gene: TRBD2; abundance: once; v_gene: TRBV19; j_gene: TRBJ2-1; CDR3nt: TGTGCCAGTAGTATTAGGCTAGCGGGGATCCATGAGCAGTTCTTC; CDR3aa: CASSIRLAGIHEQFF
d_gene: TRBD1; abundance: .; v_gene: TRBV14; j_gene: TRBJ1-1; CDR3nt: TGTGCCAGCAGCTCCTGGACAGGGGGCCAGACTGAAGCTTTCTTT; CDR3aa: CASSSWTGGQTEAFF
d_gene: TRBD2; abundance: .; v_gene: TRBV2; j_gene: TRBJ2-7; CDR3nt: TGTGCCAGCAGGAGTAGCGGGGGGTCCTACGAGCAGTACTTC; CDR3aa: CASRSSGGSYEQYF
d_gene: .; abundance: .; v_gene: TRBV10-3; j_gene: TRBJ1-2; CDR3nt: TGTGCCATCAGTGAGTCGCAGGGGCCCCTCCGGGGCTACACCTTC; CDR3aa: CAISESQGPLRGYTF
d_gene: .; abundance: few; v_gene: TRBV4-1; j_gene: TRBJ1-2; CDR3nt: TGCGCCAGCAGCCAGCCGGACAGTCTTTATGGCTACACCTTC; CDR3aa: CASSQPDSLYGYTF
d_gene: TRBD1; abundance: .; v_gene: TRBV29-1; j_gene: TRBJ2-2; CDR3nt: TGCAGCGTTGCGGGGACAGAGAACACCGGGGAGCTGTTTTTT; CDR3aa: CSVAGTENTGELFF
d_gene: .; abundance: .; v_gene: TRBV29-1; j_gene: TRBJ1-2; CDR3nt: TGCAGCGTTGAAGATGGTTGGGGCCGCTACACCTTC; CDR3aa: CSVEDGWGRYTF
d_gene: .; abundance: .; v_gene: TRBV14; j_gene: TRBJ2-2; CDR3nt: TGTGCCAGCAGCATCGACAGAAACACCGGGGAGCTGTTTTTT; CDR3aa: CASSIDRNTGELFF
d_gene: .; abundance: few; v_gene: TRBV5-1; j_gene: TRBJ2-3; CDR3nt: TGCGCCAGCAGCGAACAGGCGAATTCGGATACGCAGTATTTT; CDR3aa: CASSEQANSDTQYF
d_gene: .; abundance: .; v_gene: TRBV19; j_gene: TRBJ1-3; CDR3nt: TGTGCCACCCGGGGGATTTCTGGAAACACCATATATTTT; CDR3aa: CATRGISGNTIYF